The sequence of this T cell receptor (beta chain) was determined in a study of blood T cell repertoires in COVID-19 (dated by TCRdb to the early 2020s). Background on the whole study: Collaborator samples came from the United States, Italy and Spain and covered acute and convalescent phases of COVID-19. Where HLA class I and class II types were available, the types were taken from metadata supplied by the sample provider, not from assay-based typing. Samples were obtained from the ongoing ImmuneRACE study (first 160 participants) and from approximately 1,200 subjects provided by 6 global collaborators. Subjects who had been exposed to COVID-19, were actively infected with it, or had recovered from it provided the deeply sampled blood TCRbeta repertoires that made up the dataset. Nearly every sample came with metadata listing a de-identified subject ID, COVID-19 status, age in years and sex. The material from the prospective study consisted of cDNA or gDNA derived from T cells, B-cell-depleted T cells, or PBMCs. The repertoires were released in a freely available public database meant as a resource for research on the immune response to SARS-CoV-2.

The collaborating institutions used their own protocols to collect whole blood in K2EDTA tubes. For TCRbeta analysis, collaborators shipped samples in one of three forms: frozen whole blood, isolated PBMCs, or DNA extracted from either of those sample types. A note on this clone: Its cognate antigen has yet to be identified. Per-nucleotide qualities are absent, and no much larger clonotype sits a single base away.

The research as a whole found: How much clinical and demographic metadata was included differed by source and by participant, and the metadata was provided uncurated.

The immunoSEQ Assay, a bias-controlled multiplex PCR, was used to amplify TCRbeta CDR3 regions from genomic DNA. The original pipeline was this. Nucleated cell counts per sample were estimated from amplification of reference gene primers within the assay. To quantify the absolute abundance of each unique TCRbeta CDR3 rearrangement, sequence reads were collapsed and filtered. Productive Simpson clonality was computed per sample as the square root of Simpson's diversity index over productive rearrangements. Entries here come from immuneACCESS through TCRdb and include only in-frame sequences with V and J called. Some clones fail to appear in such tables; in the studies checked, an unresolved V gene covers under half of the shortfall, and the cause of the remainder is unknown. V, J and clone size are taken as reported in that table, and D and trimming were inferred from the DNA itself. Across this sample there are some 200,000 clones, with 70% to 90% seen only once. Together, the top ten hold about 4.8% of the sample.

V loses 5 bases, J loses 0 bases, and the germline ends lie 8 bases apart. Including cysteine and phenylalanine, the CDR3 has 15 amino acids. The read is trimmed to its CDR3 DNA, 45 bases read in frame from base 1. Based on the germline V gene, the CDR1 and CDR2 sequences are SGHTA and FQGNSA. This chain is built from TRBV7-2 and TRBJ2-6; D gene: possibly TRBD1, on 6 matching bases. This sequence was found in a woman in her forties with acute or convalescent COVID-19. The sequenced material came from peripheral blood. The DNA reads TGTGCCAGCAGCCGGGACATCTCTGGGGCCAACGTCCTGACTTTC. The resulting protein is CASSRDISGANVLTF.